This TCR beta chain was recovered during a study of blood T cell repertoires in COVID-19. Looking at the study overall: Samples of COVID-19 (acute and convalescent) were obtained from the United States, Italy and Spain. PBMCs, B-cell-depleted T cells, or T cells provided the cDNA or gDNA that made up the material.

Germline CDR1 reads LNHDA; CDR2 reads SQIVND (reference sequence). Trimming left V 4 bases short and J 2 bases short, with 18 bases between. The CDR3 is 16 amino acids. Seattle patients were enrolled during active infection and followed longitudinally. In the original processing: Using reference gene primer amplification, nucleated cell counts were estimated. This table comes from immunoSEQ multiplex PCR, and its TCRdb copy is limited to in-frame clones, with some not included. V, J and clone size derive from that table, while D and trimming were established from the DNA sequence. The repertoire consists of more than 150,000 clones, with approximately 87% occurring once and the leading ten covering approximately 12%.

The chain joins TRBV19 to TRBJ2-7; D is possibly TRBD2 (5 bases). The source is a woman aged 70-85 years with COVID-19, enrolled during active disease. The sequenced material came from peripheral blood. As DNA, the CDR3 is TGTGCCAGTAGTAAGGATGCCCAGCGGCTAACCTACGAGCAGTACTTC. It translates to CASSKDAQRLTYEQYF.